A selection of T cell receptor beta chains follows, all from one sample in a study of siplizumab effects on memory and regulatory T cells. The data were produced by immunoSEQ multiplex PCR, yet TCRdb's version contains in-frame clones alone and is incomplete. The sample includes around 68,000 clones, around nine tenths seen only once; the top ten take 1.5% to 2%. Sequencing was performed on Tregs sorted from blood. Receptor source: a human donor in good health. CDR3s include the opening cysteine and the closing phenylalanine or tryptophan. D genes are given only for firm matches. Size values are once, few and many counts, or a class for expanded clones, and some rows have none.

D gene: TRBD1; J gene: TRBJ1-2; clone size: -; V gene: TRBV19; CDR3 DNA: TGTGCCAGTAGTAGGGACAGGGTTGGCTACACCTTC; CDR3 protein: CASSRDRVGYTF
D gene: TRBD2; J gene: TRBJ2-7; clone size: -; V gene: TRBV10-3; CDR3 DNA: TGTGCCATCAGTGTGACTAGCGGGAGGGCCCACGAGCAGTACTTC; CDR3 protein: CAISVTSGRAHEQYF
D gene: -; J gene: TRBJ2-2; clone size: -; V gene: TRBV18; CDR3 DNA: TGTGCCAGCTCCGACTTTCAGGGAGCCGGGGAGCTGTTTTTT; CDR3 protein: CASSDFQGAGELFF
D gene: TRBD2; J gene: TRBJ2-1; clone size: -; V gene: TRBV5-1; CDR3 DNA: TGCGCCAGCAGCTTGCAAGCGGGAGGTCGCGATGAGCAGTTCTTC; CDR3 protein: CASSLQAGGRDEQFF
D gene: -; J gene: TRBJ1-5; clone size: medium-sized; V gene: TRBV12-5; CDR3 DNA: TGTGCTAGTGGTTTGATCGGTAGCAATCAGCCCCAGCATTTT; CDR3 protein: CASGLIGSNQPQHF
D gene: -; J gene: TRBJ2-2; clone size: -; V gene: TRBV7-9; CDR3 DNA: TGTGCCGCCCCTTCTGGCCGGGAGCTGTTTTTT; CDR3 protein: CAAPSGRELFF
D gene: -; J gene: TRBJ2-5; clone size: once; V gene: TRBV18; CDR3 DNA: TGTGCCAGCTCACCATCGTCGCAGGCAGAGACCCAGTACTTC; CDR3 protein: CASSPSSQAETQYF
D gene: -; J gene: TRBJ1-2; clone size: -; V gene: TRBV28; CDR3 DNA: TGTGCCAGCAGTTTACGGAGTCACTCGAAAATTAGGCCCCCCGGCTACACCTTC; CDR3 protein: CASSLRSHSKIRPPGYTF
D gene: -; J gene: TRBJ2-1; clone size: -; V gene: TRBV5-1; CDR3 DNA: TGCGCCAGCAGCCTGCTGCCCGGGGTCAGCTACAATGAGCAGTTCTTC; CDR3 protein: CASSLLPGVSYNEQFF
D gene: TRBD2; J gene: TRBJ2-1; clone size: -; V gene: TRBV5-1; CDR3 DNA: TGCGCCAGCAGCCGGGGACTAGCGGTTTACAATGAGCAGTTCTTC; CDR3 protein: CASSRGLAVYNEQFF
D gene: TRBD2; J gene: TRBJ2-2; clone size: -; V gene: TRBV9; CDR3 DNA: TGTGCCAGCAGCTTTAGCGGGATTATCGACGGGGAGCTGTTTTTT; CDR3 protein: CASSFSGIIDGELFF
D gene: -; J gene: TRBJ2-1; clone size: -; V gene: TRBV7-9; CDR3 DNA: TGTGCCGGCAGCTTTCTTCGCGGCACGGAGCAGTTCTTC; CDR3 protein: CAGSFLRGTEQFF
D gene: -; J gene: TRBJ1-1; clone size: -; V gene: TRBV19; CDR3 DNA: TGTGCCAGTAGTATGCGGCCGTACACTGAAGCTTTCTTT; CDR3 protein: CASSMRPYTEAFF
D gene: TRBD2; J gene: TRBJ2-1; clone size: -; V gene: TRBV18; CDR3 DNA: TGTGCCAGCTCACCACCGGGGGGGGGCTACAATGAGCAGTTCTTC; CDR3 protein: CASSPPGGGYNEQFF
D gene: -; J gene: TRBJ1-1; clone size: -; V gene: TRBV6-1; CDR3 DNA: TGTGCCAGCAGCTCTGGGGGGGGTGAAGCTTTCTTT; CDR3 protein: CASSSGGGEAFF
D gene: -; J gene: TRBJ1-5; clone size: -; V gene: TRBV27; CDR3 DNA: TGTGCCAGCCGAGGACACGGTTACAATCAGCCCCAGCATTTT; CDR3 protein: CASRGHGYNQPQHF
D gene: -; J gene: TRBJ2-7; clone size: -; V gene: TRBV19; CDR3 DNA: TGTGCCAGTAGTATGGTTGGTGGAAGCTCCTACGAGCAGTACTTC; CDR3 protein: CASSMVGGSSYEQYF
D gene: -; J gene: TRBJ2-4; clone size: -; V gene: TRBV20-1; CDR3 DNA: TGCAGTCTCAGATTCGTAAACATTCAGTACTTC; CDR3 protein: CSLRFVNIQYF
D gene: -; J gene: TRBJ2-3; clone size: -; V gene: TRBV18; CDR3 DNA: TGTGCCAGCTCAATCATAGGCGGAGGTGACACAGATACGCAGTATTTT; CDR3 protein: CASSIIGGGDTDTQYF
D gene: -; J gene: TRBJ2-2; clone size: -; V gene: TRBV6-5; CDR3 DNA: TGTGCCAGCAGACAGGGTACCGGGGAGCTGTTTTTT; CDR3 protein: CASRQGTGELFF
D gene: -; J gene: TRBJ2-1; clone size: -; V gene: TRBV7-3; CDR3 DNA: TGTGCCAGCAGCCTTGGACCTGAAGGAGAGCAGTTCTTC; CDR3 protein: CASSLGPEGEQFF
D gene: TRBD1; J gene: TRBJ1-1; clone size: -; V gene: TRBV7-3; CDR3 DNA: TGTGCCAGCAGCCTCGGACAGGCGAACACTGAAGCTTTCTTT; CDR3 protein: CASSLGQANTEAFF
D gene: -; J gene: TRBJ2-7; clone size: -; V gene: TRBV6-5; CDR3 DNA: TGTGCCAGCAGTGTAGGTGGACCTACCTACGAGCAGTACTTC; CDR3 protein: CASSVGGPTYEQYF
D gene: -; J gene: TRBJ1-4; clone size: -; V gene: TRBV5-8; CDR3 DNA: TGTGCCAGCAGCTCAGACTCACGCAACCTGTTTTTT; CDR3 protein: CASSSDSRNLFF
D gene: -; J gene: TRBJ2-7; clone size: -; V gene: TRBV7-9; CDR3 DNA: TGTGCCAGCAGCTTAGACAGATTGACAATGGGAGCCTCCTACGAGCAGTACTTC; CDR3 protein: CASSLDRLTMGASYEQYF
D gene: -; J gene: TRBJ1-5; clone size: -; V gene: TRBV6-4; CDR3 DNA: TGTGCCAGCAGCAGGACCGTGCGTTATCACCCCCAGCATTTT; CDR3 protein: CASSRTVRYHPQHF